This TCR beta chain was profiled in a study of graft-versus-host responses after intestinal transplantation. Study results and caveats: Some patients had graft-donor T cell macrochimerism, and their allografts showed high graft-versus-host to host-versus-graft clonal ratios. Researchers found GvH clones in recipient marrow, and some showed up first in ileum or blood.

Produced via immunoSEQ multiplex PCR; TCRdb's table is partial and in-frame only. This sample has approximately 94,000 clones; about 90% occur once, and the top ten carry 0.95%. Between the trimmed V and J ends, which lost 4 bases and 2 bases, there was a span of 12 bases. Germline V CDR1 and CDR2: SGHTA, FQGTGA. The CDR3 extends over 16 amino acids. About this clone itself: What it recognizes is unknown.

Sequences were derived from unstimulated CD4+ T cells sorted from spleen or lymph node cells, sampled before transplant. The TCR comes from a human donor who was the organ donor for an intestinal transplant. The chain employs TRBV7-3 and TRBJ2-6; D is ambiguous. The DNA for the CDR3 is TGTGCCAGCAGCTCCCCTCGTTGGGCTGGGGCCAACGTCCTGACTTTC. This encodes CASSSPRWAGANVLTF. The full variable domain, with the rest looked up from reference TRBV7-3 and TRBJ2-6, is GAGVSQTPSNKVTEKGKYVELRCDPISGHTALYWYRQSLGQGPEFLIYFQGTGAADDSGLPNDRFFAVRPEGSVSTLKIQRTERGDSAVYLCASSSPRWAGANVLTFGAGSRLTVL.